The 3 T cell receptor beta chains below come from one sample, sequenced in a study of read filtering for tumor transcriptome and immune sequencing. Molecular barcoded adaptors covering alpha/delta and beta/gamma chains were used on about 390 ng RNA. One entry per CDR3 protein results from TCRdb running MiXCR on the reads. The repertoire holds fewer than 90,000 distinct CDR3 sequences, with roughly an eighth as singletons. The sample comprised a population of CD138-negative cells sorted from bone marrow. The receptor source for this set is a donor at least 40 years old with multiple myeloma.

In this sample, this clonotype turned up many times. The chain combines TRBV24-1 with TRBJ2-2, with 9 bases identical to TRBD1. The CDR3 runs to 14 residues. The ends lost 10 bases at V and 7 bases at J; junction bases unmatched: 9. Per germline, CDR1 KGHDR and CDR2 SFDVKD. This CDR3 reads CATRPGTGLGELFF. The CDR3, as DNA: TGTGCCACGCGGCCGGGGACAGGGCTCGGGGAGCTGTTTTTT.

This clonotype was detected many times. V gene TRBV19 combines with J gene TRBJ2-1, with 12 positions matching TRBD2. There are 16 residues in the CDR3. In germline, CDR1 is LNHDA, CDR2 SQIVND (reference sequence). Trimming cost V 4 bases and J 8 bases; bases outside gene matches: 9. CDR3 in amino acids: CASSSPSGRAGDEQFF. The DNA for the CDR3 is TGTGCCAGTAGTAGTCCTAGCGGGAGGGCCGGCGATGAGCAGTTCTTC.

This clonotype was seen ten or more times. The V gene is TRBV2, the J gene TRBJ2-1, with D tentatively TRBD1 or TRBD2 (5 bases each). CDR1 is SNHLY and CDR2 is FYNNEI in the germline V gene. This CDR3 is built from 15 residues. Trimming took off 2 bases at V and 4 bases at J, with 12 bases between the two ends. The chain's CDR3 is CASSELGTGYNEQFF. The CDR3 bases are TGTGCCAGCAGTGAACTGGGGACGGGGTACAATGAGCAGTTCTTC.